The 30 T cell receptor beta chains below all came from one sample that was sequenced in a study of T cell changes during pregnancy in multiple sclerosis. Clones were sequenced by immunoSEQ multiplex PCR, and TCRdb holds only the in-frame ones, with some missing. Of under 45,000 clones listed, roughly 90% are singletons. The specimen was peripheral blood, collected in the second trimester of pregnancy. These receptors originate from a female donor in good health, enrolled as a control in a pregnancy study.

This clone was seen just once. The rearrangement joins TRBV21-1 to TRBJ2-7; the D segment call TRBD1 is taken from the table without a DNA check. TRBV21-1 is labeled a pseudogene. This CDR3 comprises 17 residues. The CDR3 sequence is CASSRRGKTGAFYEQYF. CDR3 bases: TGTGCCAGCAGCAGAAGGGGTAAGACAGGGGCTTTCTACGAGCAGTACTTC.

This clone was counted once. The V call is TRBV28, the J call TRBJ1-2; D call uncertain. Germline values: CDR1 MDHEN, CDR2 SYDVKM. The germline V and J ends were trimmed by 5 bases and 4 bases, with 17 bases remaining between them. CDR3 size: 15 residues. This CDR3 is CASSPRVTGVYGYTF. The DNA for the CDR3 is TGTGCCAGCAGTCCCCGAGTTACGGGTGTCTATGGCTACACCTTC.

CDR3 residues: CASSQEGLAGVVAKNIQYF. For the CDR3, the DNA is TGCGCCAGCAGCCAAGAAGGACTAGCGGGAGTCGTGGCCAAAAACATTCAGTACTTC. J is TRBJ2-4 and V is TRBV4-1; TRBD2 matches at 13 bases. Germline assignment: CDR1 MGHRA and CDR2 YSYEKL. The CDR3 covers 19 residues. V was clipped by 0 bases and J by 1 base; unmatched bases: 6.

CDR3 sequence: CASSLDFLMGDEQYF. Written as DNA, the CDR3 is TGTGCCAGCAGCTTAGACTTCCTTATGGGAGACGAGCAGTACTTC. This chain uses TRBV7-8 with TRBJ2-7; tentative D call: TRBD2 (5 bases). V was pared by 1 base and J by 5 bases, with 15 bases between. This CDR3 contains 15 residues. Germline V lookup: CDR1 SGHVS, CDR2 FQNEAQ.

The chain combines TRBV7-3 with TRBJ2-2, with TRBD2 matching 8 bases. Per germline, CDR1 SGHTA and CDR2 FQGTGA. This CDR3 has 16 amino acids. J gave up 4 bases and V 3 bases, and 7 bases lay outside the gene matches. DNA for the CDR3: TGTGCCAGCAGCTTGGACAGCGGGGGCCTCACCGGGGAGCTGTTTTTT. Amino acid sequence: CASSLDSGGLTGELFF.

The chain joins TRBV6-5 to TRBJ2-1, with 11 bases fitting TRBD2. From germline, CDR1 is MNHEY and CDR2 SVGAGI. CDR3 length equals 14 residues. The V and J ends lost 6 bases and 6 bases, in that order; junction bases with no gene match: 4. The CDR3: CASSSGTSGNEQFF. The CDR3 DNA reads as TGTGCCAGCAGCTCCGGGACTAGCGGCAATGAGCAGTTCTTC.

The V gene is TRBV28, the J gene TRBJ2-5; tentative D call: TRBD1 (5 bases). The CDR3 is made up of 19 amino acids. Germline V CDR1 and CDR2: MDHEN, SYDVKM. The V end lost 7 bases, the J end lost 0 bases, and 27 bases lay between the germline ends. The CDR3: CASNTENRRSPLYQETQYF. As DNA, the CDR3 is TGTGCCAGCAATACCGAAAACAGGAGATCACCTTTGTACCAAGAGACCCAGTACTTC.

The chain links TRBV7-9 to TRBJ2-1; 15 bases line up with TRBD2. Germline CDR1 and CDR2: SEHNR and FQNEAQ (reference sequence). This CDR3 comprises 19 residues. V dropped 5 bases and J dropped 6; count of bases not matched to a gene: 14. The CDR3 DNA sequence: TGTGCCAGCAGCGCTAAGGAACCGGGACTAGCGGGGGGAGGCAATGAGCAGTTCTTC. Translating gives CASSAKEPGLAGGGNEQFF.

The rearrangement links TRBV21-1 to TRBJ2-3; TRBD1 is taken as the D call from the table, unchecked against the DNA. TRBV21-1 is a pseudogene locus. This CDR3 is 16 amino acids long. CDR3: CASSRTGTGGTDTQYF. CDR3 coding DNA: TGTGCCAGCAGCAGAACCGGGACAGGGGGCACAGATACGCAGTATTTT.

The CDR3 DNA reads TGCGCCAGCAGCCCCCAGAGAGCGGGGGGTAGGAATGAGCAGTTCTTC. Translating it yields CASSPQRAGGRNEQFF. This rearrangement joins TRBV5-1 to TRBJ2-1, with 9 bases matching TRBD2. Germline lookup yields CDR1 SGHRS and CDR2 YFSETQ. V gave up 4 bases and J gave up 7 bases; unmatched junction bases: 12. The CDR3 has 16 residues.

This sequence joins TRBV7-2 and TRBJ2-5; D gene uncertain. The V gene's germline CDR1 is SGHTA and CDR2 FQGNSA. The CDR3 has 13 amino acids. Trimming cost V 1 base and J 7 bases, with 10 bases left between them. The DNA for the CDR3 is TGTGCCAGCAGCTTAGAGTCAATGGCGACCCAGTACTTC. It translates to CASSLESMATQYF. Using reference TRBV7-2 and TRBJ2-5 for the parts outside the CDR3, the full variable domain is GAGVSQSPSNKVTEKGKDVELRCDPISGHTALYWYRQSLGQGLEFLIYFQGNSAPDKSGLPSDRFSAERTGGSVSTLTIQRTQQEDSAVYLCASSLESMATQYFGPGTRLLVL.

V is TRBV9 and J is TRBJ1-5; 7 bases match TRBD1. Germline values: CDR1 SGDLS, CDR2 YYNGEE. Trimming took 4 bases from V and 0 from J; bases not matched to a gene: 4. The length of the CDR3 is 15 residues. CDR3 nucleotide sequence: TGTGCCAGCAGCCCCGGGACAGATAGCAATCAGCCCCAGCATTTT. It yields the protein CASSPGTDSNQPQHF.

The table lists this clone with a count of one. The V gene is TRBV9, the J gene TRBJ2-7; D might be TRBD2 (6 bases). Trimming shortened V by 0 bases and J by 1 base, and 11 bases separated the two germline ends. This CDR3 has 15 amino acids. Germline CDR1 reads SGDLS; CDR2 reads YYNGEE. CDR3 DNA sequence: TGTGCCAGCAGCGTAGAGAGCGGGTCTTCCTACGAGCAGTACTTC. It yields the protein CASSVESGSSYEQYF.

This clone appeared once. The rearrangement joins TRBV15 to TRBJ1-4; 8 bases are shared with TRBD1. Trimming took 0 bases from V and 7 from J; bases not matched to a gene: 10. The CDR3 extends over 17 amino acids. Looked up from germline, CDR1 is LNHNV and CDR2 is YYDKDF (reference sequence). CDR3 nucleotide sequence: TGTGCCACCAGCAGAGATTACGGACAGGGCTCTAGTGAAAAACTGTTTTTT. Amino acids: CATSRDYGQGSSEKLFF.

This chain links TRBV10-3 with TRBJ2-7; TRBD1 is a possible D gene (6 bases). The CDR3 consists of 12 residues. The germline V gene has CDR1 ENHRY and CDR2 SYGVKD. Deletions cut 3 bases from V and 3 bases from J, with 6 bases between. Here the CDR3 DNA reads TGTGCCATCAGTGACAGGGGCTACGAGCAGTACTTC. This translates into CAISDRGYEQYF.

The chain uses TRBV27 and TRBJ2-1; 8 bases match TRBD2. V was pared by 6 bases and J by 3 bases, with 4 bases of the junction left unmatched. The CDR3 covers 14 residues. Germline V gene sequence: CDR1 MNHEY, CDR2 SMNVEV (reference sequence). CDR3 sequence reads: CASRGRGGYNEQFF. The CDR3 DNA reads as TGTGCCAGCAGGGGACGGGGGGGCTACAATGAGCAGTTCTTC.

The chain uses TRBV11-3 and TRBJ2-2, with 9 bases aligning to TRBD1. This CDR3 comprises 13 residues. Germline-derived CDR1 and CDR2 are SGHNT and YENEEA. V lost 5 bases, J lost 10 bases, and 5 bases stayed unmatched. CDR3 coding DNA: TGTGCCAGCAGCAACCTACAGGGGGCGGAGCTGTTTTTT. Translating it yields CASSNLQGAELFF.

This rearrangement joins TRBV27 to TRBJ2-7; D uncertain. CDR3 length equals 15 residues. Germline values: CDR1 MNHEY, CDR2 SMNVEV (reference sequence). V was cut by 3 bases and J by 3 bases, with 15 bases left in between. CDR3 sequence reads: CASSFLGTGHYEQYF. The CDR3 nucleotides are TGTGCCAGCAGTTTTCTCGGTACGGGTCACTACGAGCAGTACTTC.

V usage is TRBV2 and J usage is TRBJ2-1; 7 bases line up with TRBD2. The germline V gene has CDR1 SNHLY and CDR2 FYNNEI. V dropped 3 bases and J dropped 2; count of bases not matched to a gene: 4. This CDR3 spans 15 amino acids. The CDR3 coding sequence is TGTGCCAGCAGTGAGAGTCTAGCGGCCTACAATGAGCAGTTCTTC. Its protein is CASSESLAAYNEQFF.

The CDR3 region has the DNA TGTGCCAGCAGCTTAGGTCTCGCGGGTAAAAGTGAGCAGTACTTC. Encoded protein: CASSLGLAGKSEQYF. The chain links TRBV7-2 to TRBJ2-7; tentative D call: TRBD2 (5 bases). This CDR3 has 15 amino acids. Looked up from germline, CDR1 is SGHTA and CDR2 is FQGNSA. Trimming cost V 1 base and J 7 bases, with 17 bases left between them.

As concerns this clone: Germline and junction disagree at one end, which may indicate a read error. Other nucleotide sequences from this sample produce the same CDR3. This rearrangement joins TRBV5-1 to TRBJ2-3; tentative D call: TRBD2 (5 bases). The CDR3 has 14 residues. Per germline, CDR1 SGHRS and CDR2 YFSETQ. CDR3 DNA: TGTGCCAGCAGCTTGGATCGGGGTGCAGATACGCAGTATTTT. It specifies CASSLDRGADTQYF.

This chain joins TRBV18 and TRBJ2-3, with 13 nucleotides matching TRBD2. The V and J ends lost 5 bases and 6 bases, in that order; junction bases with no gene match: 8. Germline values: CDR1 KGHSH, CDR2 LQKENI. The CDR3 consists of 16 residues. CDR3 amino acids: CASSFGLAGDLDTQYF. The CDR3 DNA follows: TGTGCCAGCTCATTCGGACTAGCGGGAGACTTGGATACGCAGTATTTT.

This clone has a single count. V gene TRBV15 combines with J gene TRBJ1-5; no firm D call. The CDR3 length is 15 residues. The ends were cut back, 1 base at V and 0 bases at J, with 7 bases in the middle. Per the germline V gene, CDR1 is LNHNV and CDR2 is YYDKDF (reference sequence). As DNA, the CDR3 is TGTGCCACCAGCAGAGGGGGAGATAGCAATCAGCCCCAGCATTTT. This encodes CATSRGGDSNQPQHF.

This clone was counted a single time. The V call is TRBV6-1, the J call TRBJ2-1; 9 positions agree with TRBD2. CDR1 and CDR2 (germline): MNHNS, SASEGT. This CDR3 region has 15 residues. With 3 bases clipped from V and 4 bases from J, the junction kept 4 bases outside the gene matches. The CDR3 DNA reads TGTGCCAGCAGTGAGGCTAGCGGGACTTACAATGAGCAGTTCTTC. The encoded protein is CASSEASGTYNEQFF.

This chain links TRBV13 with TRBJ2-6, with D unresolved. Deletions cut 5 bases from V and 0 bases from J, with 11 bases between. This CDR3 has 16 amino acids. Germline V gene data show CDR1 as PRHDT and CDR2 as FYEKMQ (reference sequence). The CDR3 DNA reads TGTGCCAGCAGCCCTCCCTTACTCTCTGGGGCCAACGTCCTGACTTTC. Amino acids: CASSPPLLSGANVLTF.

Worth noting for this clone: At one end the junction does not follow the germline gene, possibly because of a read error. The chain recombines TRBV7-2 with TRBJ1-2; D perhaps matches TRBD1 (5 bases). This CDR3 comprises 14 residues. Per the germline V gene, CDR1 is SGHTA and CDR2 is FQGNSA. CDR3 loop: CASSLAGSNYGYTF. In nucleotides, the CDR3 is TGTGCCAGCAGCCTAGCAGGGAGTAACTATGGCTACACCTTC.

The CDR3 DNA sequence: TGTGCCAGCAGCGTAGCTCAGGGTGTGAACACCGGGGAGCTGTTTTTT. It translates to CASSVAQGVNTGELFF. The chain couples TRBV9 to TRBJ2-2; the D gene is possibly TRBD1 (5 bases). Germline lookup yields CDR1 SGDLS and CDR2 YYNGEE. Trimming left V 0 bases short and J 1 base short, with 10 bases between. This CDR3 has 16 amino acids.

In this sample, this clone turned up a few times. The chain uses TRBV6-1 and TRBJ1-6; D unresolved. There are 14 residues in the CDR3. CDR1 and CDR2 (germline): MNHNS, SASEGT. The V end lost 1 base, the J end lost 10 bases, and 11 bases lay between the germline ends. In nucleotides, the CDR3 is TGTGCCAGCAGTGAAGTGGCAGTACAATCACCCCTCCACTTT. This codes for CASSEVAVQSPLHF.

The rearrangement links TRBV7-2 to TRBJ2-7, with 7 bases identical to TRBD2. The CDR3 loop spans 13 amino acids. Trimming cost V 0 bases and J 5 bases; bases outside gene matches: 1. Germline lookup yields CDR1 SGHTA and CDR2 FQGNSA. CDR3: CASSLAGGNEQYF. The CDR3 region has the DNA TGTGCCAGCAGCTTAGCGGGGGGGAACGAGCAGTACTTC.

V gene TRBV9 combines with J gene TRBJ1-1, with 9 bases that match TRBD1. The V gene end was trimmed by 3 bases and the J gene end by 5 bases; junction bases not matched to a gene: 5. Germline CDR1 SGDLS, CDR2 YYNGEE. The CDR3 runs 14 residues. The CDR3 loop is CASSEQGAATEAFF. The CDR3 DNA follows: TGTGCCAGCAGCGAACAGGGGGCGGCGACTGAAGCTTTCTTT.